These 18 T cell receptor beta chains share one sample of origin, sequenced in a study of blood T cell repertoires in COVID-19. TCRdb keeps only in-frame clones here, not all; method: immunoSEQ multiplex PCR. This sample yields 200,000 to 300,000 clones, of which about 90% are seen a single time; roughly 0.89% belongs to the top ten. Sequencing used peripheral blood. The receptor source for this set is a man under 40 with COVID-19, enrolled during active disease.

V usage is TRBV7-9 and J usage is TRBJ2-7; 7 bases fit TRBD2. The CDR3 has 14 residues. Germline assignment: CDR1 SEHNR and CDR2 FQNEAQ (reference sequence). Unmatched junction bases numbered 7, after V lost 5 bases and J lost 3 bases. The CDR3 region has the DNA TGTGCCAGCAGCGCCCTGAGCGGGAACTACGAGCAGTACTTC. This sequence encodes CASSALSGNYEQYF.

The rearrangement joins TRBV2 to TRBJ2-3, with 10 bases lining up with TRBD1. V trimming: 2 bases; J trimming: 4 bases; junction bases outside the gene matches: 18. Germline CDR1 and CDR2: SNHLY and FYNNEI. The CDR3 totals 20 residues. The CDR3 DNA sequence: TGTGCCAGCAGTGAACCCGGCTCGGATAGTTCGGGACAGGGGCCAGATACGCAGTATTTT. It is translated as CASSEPGSDSSGQGPDTQYF.

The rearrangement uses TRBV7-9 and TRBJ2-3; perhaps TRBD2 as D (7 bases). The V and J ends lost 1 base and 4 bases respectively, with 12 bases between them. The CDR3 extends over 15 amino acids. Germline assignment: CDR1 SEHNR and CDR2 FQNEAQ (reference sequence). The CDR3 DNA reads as TGTGCCAGCAGCTTAGGTTCGGGGGGCGCAGATACGCAGTATTTT. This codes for CASSLGSGGADTQYF.

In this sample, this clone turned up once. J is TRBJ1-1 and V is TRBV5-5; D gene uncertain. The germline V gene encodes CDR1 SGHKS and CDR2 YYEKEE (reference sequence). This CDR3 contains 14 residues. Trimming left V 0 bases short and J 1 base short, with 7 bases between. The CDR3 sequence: CASSLAAGNTEAFF. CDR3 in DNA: TGTGCCAGCAGCTTGGCGGCGGGGAACACTGAAGCTTTCTTT.

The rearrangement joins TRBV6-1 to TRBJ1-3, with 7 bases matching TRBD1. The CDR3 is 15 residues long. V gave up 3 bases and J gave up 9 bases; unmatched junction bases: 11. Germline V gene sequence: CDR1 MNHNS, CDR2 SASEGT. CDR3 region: CASSEAQGRWSTIYF. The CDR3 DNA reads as TGTGCCAGCAGTGAGGCACAGGGGAGATGGAGCACCATATATTTT.

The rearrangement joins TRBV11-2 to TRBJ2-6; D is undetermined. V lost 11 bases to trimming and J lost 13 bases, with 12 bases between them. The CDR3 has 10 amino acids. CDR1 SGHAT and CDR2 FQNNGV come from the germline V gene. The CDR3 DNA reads TGTGCCTCGACGGGTCCGGTCCTGACTTTC. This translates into CASTGPVLTF.

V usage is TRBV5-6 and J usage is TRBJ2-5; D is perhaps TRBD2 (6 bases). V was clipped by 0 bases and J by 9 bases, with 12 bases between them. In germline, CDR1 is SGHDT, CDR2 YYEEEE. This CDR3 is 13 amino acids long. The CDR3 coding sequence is TGTGCCAGCAGCTTGGTGGGACTGGGGGCCCAGTACTTC. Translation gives CASSLVGLGAQYF.

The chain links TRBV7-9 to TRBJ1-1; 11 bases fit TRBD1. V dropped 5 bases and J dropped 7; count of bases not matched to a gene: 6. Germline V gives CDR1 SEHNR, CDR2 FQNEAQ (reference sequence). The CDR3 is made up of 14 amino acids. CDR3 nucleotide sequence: TGTGCCAGCAGCCTTGGACAGGGGGCGTTTGAAGCTTTCTTT. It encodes CASSLGQGAFEAFF.

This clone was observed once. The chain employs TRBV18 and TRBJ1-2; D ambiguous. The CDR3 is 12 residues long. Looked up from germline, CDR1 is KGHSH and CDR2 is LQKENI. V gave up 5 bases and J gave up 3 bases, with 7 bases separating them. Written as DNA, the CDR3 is TGTGCCAGCTCATACAGTGACTATGGCTACACCTTC. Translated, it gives CASSYSDYGYTF.

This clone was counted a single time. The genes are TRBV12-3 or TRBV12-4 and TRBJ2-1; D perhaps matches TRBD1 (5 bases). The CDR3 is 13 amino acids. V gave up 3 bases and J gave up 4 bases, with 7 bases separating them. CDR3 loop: CASSFDRYNEQFF. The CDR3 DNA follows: TGTGCCAGCAGTTTCGACAGATACAATGAGCAGTTCTTC.

The CDR3 bases are TGTGCTAGTGGTTTGTACGACGGACTAGATTCTTACGAGCAGTACTTC. The encoded protein is CASGLYDGLDSYEQYF. The rearrangement joins TRBV12-5 to TRBJ2-7, with TRBD2 identical over 7 bases. The trim removed 2 bases at V and 4 bases at J, leaving 11 bases unmatched. This CDR3 contains 16 residues. Looked up from germline, CDR1 is LGHNT and CDR2 is FRNRAP.

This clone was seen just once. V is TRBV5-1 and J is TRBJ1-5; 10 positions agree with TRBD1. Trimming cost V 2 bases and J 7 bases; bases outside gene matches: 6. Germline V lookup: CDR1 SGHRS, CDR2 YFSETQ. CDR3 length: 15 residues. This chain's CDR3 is CASSFMGTGDQPQHF. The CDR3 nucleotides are TGCGCCAGCAGCTTTATGGGGACAGGGGACCAGCCCCAGCATTTT.

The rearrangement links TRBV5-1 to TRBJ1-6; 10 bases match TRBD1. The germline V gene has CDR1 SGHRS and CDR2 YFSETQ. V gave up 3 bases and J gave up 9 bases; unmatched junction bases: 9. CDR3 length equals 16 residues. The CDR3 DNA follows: TGCGCCAGCAGCTCCAAAAGGACAGGGGGGGGTTCACCCCTCCACTTT. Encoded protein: CASSSKRTGGGSPLHF.

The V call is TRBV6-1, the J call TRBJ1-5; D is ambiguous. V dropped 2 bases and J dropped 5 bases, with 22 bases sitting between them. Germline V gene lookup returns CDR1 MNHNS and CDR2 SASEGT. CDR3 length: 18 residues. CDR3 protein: CASSEFFGQASRYQPQHF. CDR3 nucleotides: TGTGCCAGCAGTGAATTCTTCGGTCAGGCCAGTCGTTATCAGCCCCAGCATTTT.

In nucleotides, the CDR3 is TGTGCCAGCAGCGCCGGACAGGATAATTCCTATGGCTACACCTTC. It encodes CASSAGQDNSYGYTF. The V call is TRBV7-9, the J call TRBJ1-2; 7 bases align to TRBD1. Trimming took 5 bases from V and 4 from J; bases not matched to a gene: 10. There are 15 residues in the CDR3. Per the germline V gene, CDR1 is SEHNR and CDR2 is FQNEAQ (reference sequence).

The CDR3, as DNA: TGTGCCAGCAGACGAGAGGTGGAGGGCTACACCTTC. Translating it yields CASRREVEGYTF. This chain joins TRBV12-3 or TRBV12-4 and TRBJ1-2; D gene unclear. V gave up 6 bases and J gave up 8 bases, with 13 bases separating them. This CDR3 has 12 amino acids.

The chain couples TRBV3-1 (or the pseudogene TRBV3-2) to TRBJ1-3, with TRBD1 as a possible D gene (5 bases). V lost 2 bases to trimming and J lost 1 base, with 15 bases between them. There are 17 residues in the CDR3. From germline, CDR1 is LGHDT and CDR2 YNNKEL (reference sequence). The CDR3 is CASSQTRAGGSGNTIYF. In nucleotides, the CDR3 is TGTGCCAGCAGCCAAACACGGGCCGGGGGTTCTGGAAACACCATATATTTT.

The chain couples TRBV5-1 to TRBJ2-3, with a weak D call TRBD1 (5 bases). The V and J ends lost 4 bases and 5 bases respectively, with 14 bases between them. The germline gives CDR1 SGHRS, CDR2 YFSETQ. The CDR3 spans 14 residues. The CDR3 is CASSPQGLEDTQYF. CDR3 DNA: TGCGCCAGCAGCCCCCAGGGTTTGGAAGATACGCAGTATTTT.